The 8 T cell receptor beta chains reported below all come from one sample, sequenced in a study of CXCR3-negative and CXCR3-positive naive CD8 T cells. Regarding the study as a whole: Researchers report that CXCR3-positive naive cells carry more hydrophobic TRB CDR3s than CXCR3-negative naive cells.

No cognate antigen is known for these TCRs. UMI-tagged TRB cDNA libraries were built via 5' RACE. TCRdb reanalyzed the 5' RACE reads and collapses them to one entry per CDR3 protein, without DNA. The table for this sample gives around 6,900 distinct CDR3 sequences. The sample taken for sequencing was naive CXCR3+ CD8+ T cells from blood. The subset here: CD45RO-CCR7+CD27+CD95- naive CD8+ T cells expressing CXCR3 (TNR3+). These receptors originate from a human donor in good health. Some clones in this sample may be carry-over from other donors' samples.

The V gene is TRBV7-6, the J gene TRBJ2-1. CDR3 size: 14 residues. The germline V gene encodes CDR1 SGHVS and CDR2 FNYEAQ. CDR3 residues: CASSFLSSYNEQFF. Looking up the rest from reference TRBV7-6 and TRBJ2-1 gives the full variable domain: GAGVSQSPRYKVTKRGQDVALRCDPISGHVSLYWYRQALGQGPEFLTYFNYEAQQDKSGLPNDRFSAERPEGSISTLTIQRTEQRDSAMYRCASSFLSSYNEQFFGPGTRLTVL.

Its frequency marks this clonotype as medium-sized. The V and J genes are TRBV15 and TRBJ2-5; with no DNA, the TCRdb D assignment of TRBD1 cannot be verified. Germline V gene data show CDR1 as LNHNV and CDR2 as YYDKDF (reference sequence). The CDR3 sequence is 15 residues long. The CDR3 loop is CATSPGDDSQETQYF.

By frequency, this clonotype registers medium-sized. The genes are TRBV29-1 and TRBJ1-1. The CDR3 covers 11 residues. Germline-derived CDR1 and CDR2 are SQVTM and ANQGSEA. Here the CDR3 reads CSVEDFHGAFF.

This chain links TRBV4-1 with TRBJ2-2; with no DNA, the TCRdb D assignment of TRBD2 cannot be verified. CDR1 MGHRA and CDR2 YSYEKL come from the germline V gene. The CDR3 runs to 17 residues. This chain's CDR3 is CASSQEPGLANTGELFF.

This clonotype shows up as medium-sized (0.01 to 0.1%) by frequency. CDR3 sequence: CAIRGDNEQFF. The V gene is TRBV10-3, the J gene TRBJ2-1; the TCRdb D gene call, TRBD2, has no DNA to confirm it. This CDR3 is 11 amino acids long. Germline V gene lookup returns CDR1 ENHRY and CDR2 SYGVKD.

The CDR3 is CSVEARGENSYEQYF. The V call is TRBV29-1, the J call TRBJ2-7; the D gene TCRdb calls, TRBD1, cannot be checked with no DNA. Germline lookup yields CDR1 SQVTM and CDR2 ANQGSEA. The CDR3 extends over 15 amino acids.

The rearrangement joins TRBV7-9 to TRBJ2-2. The CDR3 length is 15 residues. The germline V gene has CDR1 SEHNR and CDR2 FQNEAQ (reference sequence). This CDR3 is CASSASGANTGELFF.

In terms of frequency, this clonotype is medium-sized (0.01 to 0.1%). The chain couples TRBV7-8 to TRBJ2-1; the TCRdb D gene call, TRBD2, has no DNA to confirm it. Germline V gene sequence: CDR1 SGHVS, CDR2 FQNEAQ. The CDR3 is made up of 16 amino acids. This CDR3 is CASSPWDLSSYNEQFF.